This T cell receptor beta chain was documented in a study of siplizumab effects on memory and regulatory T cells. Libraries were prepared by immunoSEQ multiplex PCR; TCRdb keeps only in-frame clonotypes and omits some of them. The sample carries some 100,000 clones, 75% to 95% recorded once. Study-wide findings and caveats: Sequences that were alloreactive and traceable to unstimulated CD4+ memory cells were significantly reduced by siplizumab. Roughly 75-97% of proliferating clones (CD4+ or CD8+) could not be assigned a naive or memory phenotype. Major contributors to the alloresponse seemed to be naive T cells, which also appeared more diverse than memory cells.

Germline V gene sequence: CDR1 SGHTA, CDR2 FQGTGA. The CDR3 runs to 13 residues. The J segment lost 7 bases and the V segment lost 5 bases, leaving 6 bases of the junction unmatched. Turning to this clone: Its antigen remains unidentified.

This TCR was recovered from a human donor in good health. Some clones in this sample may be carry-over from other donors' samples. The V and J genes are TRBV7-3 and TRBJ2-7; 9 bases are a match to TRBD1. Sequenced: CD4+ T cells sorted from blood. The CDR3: CASSGGQGGEQYF. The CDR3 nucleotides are TGTGCCAGCAGCGGGGGACAGGGTGGTGAGCAGTACTTC.